This T cell receptor (beta chain) was sequenced in a study of blood T cells in healthy people across ages. Overall study findings and caveats: Diversity of TCR beta correlated strongly with naive T cell percentage. Any conclusive comparison of naive versus antigen-experienced cells was prevented by using unsorted PBMCs.

V dropped 2 bases and J dropped 6; count of bases not matched to a gene: 11. This CDR3 is 17 amino acids long. To note about this clonotype: The antigen is unknown.

The people who gave samples were healthy Caucasians from Russia, aged roughly 6 to 100. It was with a sample-barcoded 5' primer and a J-beta primer mix that a second PCR of about 6 to 12 cycles was run. Any given sample supplied a minimum of 3 million CDR3-containing paired-end reads. From the 5' RACE reads, TCRdb called clonotypes with MiXCR, one entry per CDR3 protein. The sample lists about 290,000 distinct CDR3 sequences; roughly a quarter were seen once. The TCR originated in an older woman in good health. Specimen: blood. This chain connects TRBV12-3 or TRBV12-4 to TRBJ2-2; 8 nucleotides agree with TRBD2. The CDR3 coding sequence is TGTGCCAGCAGTTTAAGAATAAAGGCGGGAGGCCCCGGGGAGCTGTTTTTT. It yields the protein CASSLRIKAGGPGELFF.